This TCR beta chain was identified in a study of T-cell memory formation after mild COVID-19. The study's findings and limits: CD4+ clones that contracted lay mainly in CM and EM; CD8+ ones lay in EMRA. Proof of SARS-CoV-2 specificity was absent for the second-wave clones that crested on day 37. Among clones contracting day 15 to 85, CD4/CD8 was balanced, whereas later expanders leaned CD4+.

The 5'RACE method, run with constant-segment primers, produced TCR alpha and TCR beta cDNA libraries (carrying sample barcodes and UMIs). TCRdb reanalysed the 5' RACE reads using MiXCR and keeps one entry per CDR3 protein. The sample comprises about 560,000 distinct CDR3 sequences, about a fifth of which are singletons, and approximately 8.4% rests with the top ten. Germline V gene sequence: CDR1 SGHRS, CDR2 YFSETQ. Trimming took off 0 bases at V and 4 bases at J, with 10 bases between the two ends. The CDR3 has 14 residues. This clonotype was seen a handful of times. Antigen specificity is unknown. The sequenced sample consisted of PBMCs or a T cell subset sorted from them (not recorded which). The chain uses TRBV5-1 and TRBJ1-2, with D unclear. The sequence derives from an adult woman who had mild COVID-19 (a few samples of this study predate the infection). Cell type and time point are not known. The CDR3 DNA sequence: TGCGCCAGCAGCTTGGCCCAGGAATCCTATGGCTACACCTTC. It yields the protein CASSLAQESYGYTF.